This entry describes one T cell receptor (beta chain). Other DNA sequences in this sample translate to the same CDR3. Generated by immunoSEQ multiplex PCR, the TCRdb table keeps only in-frame clones and is missing some. The data show more than 550,000 clones, 80% to 90% seen once. V gave up 4 bases and J gave up 1 base; unmatched junction bases: 3. CDR3 length equals 13 residues. CDR1 GTSNPN and CDR2 SVGIG come from the germline V gene (reference sequence). The sample comes from a study of shared T cell receptors in the human thymus. This sample was also put to use in a study of human thymus T cells. That paper adds: Thymus pieces cut out during corrective heart surgery were the tissue that was used.

Sequencing input: thymocytes. The sequence derives from a girl less than two years old with a congenital heart defect. The rearrangement joins TRBV30 to TRBJ1-1, with 7 bases aligning to TRBD1. In nucleotides, the CDR3 is TGTGCCTGGACAGGGACAGAGAACACTGAAGCTTTCTTT. This sequence encodes CAWTGTENTEAFF.